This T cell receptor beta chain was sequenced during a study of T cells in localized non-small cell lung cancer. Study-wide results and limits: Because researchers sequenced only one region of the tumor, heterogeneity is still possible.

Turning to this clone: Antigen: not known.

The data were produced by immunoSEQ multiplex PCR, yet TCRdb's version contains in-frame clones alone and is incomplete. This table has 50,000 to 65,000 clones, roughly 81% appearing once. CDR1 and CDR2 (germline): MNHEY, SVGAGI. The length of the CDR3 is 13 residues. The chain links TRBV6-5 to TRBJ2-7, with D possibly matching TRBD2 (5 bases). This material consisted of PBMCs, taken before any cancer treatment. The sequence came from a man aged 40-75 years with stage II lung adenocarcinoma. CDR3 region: CASVAGPSYEQYF. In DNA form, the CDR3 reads TGTGCGAGCGTCGCGGGCCCCTCCTACGAGCAGTACTTC.